This T cell receptor beta chain stems from a study of shared clonotypes between healthy human individuals. Concerning this clone itself: Its specificity is not known.

As handled by the study authors: ImmunoSEQ output lacked quality scores and full-length reads, limiting matched filtering. Generated by immunoSEQ multiplex PCR, the TCRdb table keeps only in-frame clones and is missing some. The D gene and trimming were derived from the DNA, and the V and J assignments and clone size from that table. The table shows over 800,000 clones, with almost 95% occurring only once. Study results and limitations: Some naive CD4 clonotypes, 4% to 6%, turned up in common across four donors.

Naive CD8 cells were CD45RO-negative, positively selected for CCR7, excluding terminally differentiated effector memory CD45RA+ cells. The material sequenced was naive CD8+ T cells sorted from blood. This TCR was recovered from a man under 40 in good health.

The CDR3 loop is CSANPATNTGELFF. The CDR3 coding sequence is TGCAGCGCCAACCCGGCTACTAACACCGGGGAGCTGTTTTTT. The rearrangement joins TRBV29-1 to TRBJ2-2, with no clear D. This CDR3 spans 14 amino acids. Looked up from germline, CDR1 is SQVTM and CDR2 is ANQGSEA. Trimming shortened V by 7 bases and J by 2 bases, and 14 bases separated the two germline ends.